A single sample gave rise to the 8 T cell receptor beta chains below, sequenced in a study of cytomegalovirus exposure and HLA in healthy donors. 60 Vbeta and 13 Jbeta primers were used in PCR. Libraries were prepared by immunoSEQ multiplex PCR; TCRdb keeps only in-frame clonotypes and omits some of them. The sample has about 140,000 clones, about 75% seen once. Sequenced material: PBMCs. All receptors derive from a woman aged 30 to 39 in good health and CMV-seronegative.

This clone appeared a few times. Here the CDR3 DNA reads TGTGCCAGCCTGATGAGCCCCCAAGAGACCCAGTACTTC. Protein: CASLMSPQETQYF. V and J are TRBV5-6 and TRBJ2-5; D is unclear. The CDR3 has 13 residues. Germline-derived CDR1 and CDR2 are SGHDT and YYEEEE. V lost 7 bases to trimming and J lost 1 base, with 11 bases between them.

The V call is TRBV2, the J call TRBJ2-5, with 13 bases aligning to TRBD2. Germline assignment: CDR1 SNHLY and CDR2 FYNNEI. V shed 8 bases and J 5 bases; nucleotides not matched to a gene: 8. The CDR3 covers 15 residues. Written as DNA, the CDR3 is TGTGCCAGCGGAGGACTAGCGGGAGTATCGGAGACCCAGTACTTC. Protein sequence: CASGGLAGVSETQYF. Full variable domain (rest looked up from reference TRBV2 and TRBJ2-5): EPEVTQTPSHQVTQMGQEVILRCVPISNHLYFYWYRQILGQKVEFLVSFYNNEISEKSEIFDDQFSVERPDGSNFTLKIRSTKLEDSAMYFCASGGLAGVSETQYFGPGTRLLVL.

The J gene is TRBJ2-2, the V gene TRBV7-2; 11 bases are a match to TRBD2. Germline CDR1 SGHTA, CDR2 FQGNSA. This CDR3 comprises 17 residues. The V gene end was trimmed by 2 bases and the J gene end by 0 bases; junction bases not matched to a gene: 2. CDR3 bases: TGTGCCAGCAGCTTAACTAGCGGGGGATCGAACACCGGGGAGCTGTTTTTT. Translation: CASSLTSGGSNTGELFF.

The V call is TRBV28, the J call TRBJ1-2; TRBD1 agrees at 8 bases. The germline CDR1 and CDR2 sequences are MDHEN and SYDVKM. The V and J ends lost 6 bases and 5 bases, in that order; junction bases with no gene match: 5. The CDR3 sequence is 13 residues long. The CDR3 DNA is TGTGCCAGCAGCCAGGGGGCGGGGTATGGCTACACCTTC. It encodes CASSQGAGYGYTF.

The rearrangement joins TRBV4-1 to TRBJ2-1, with D maybe TRBD2 (5 bases). Germline values: CDR1 MGHRA, CDR2 YSYEKL. Trimming removed 2 bases from V and 4 bases from J, with 15 bases in between. This CDR3 spans 16 amino acids. CDR3 amino acids: CASSQIYQAAYNEQFF. CDR3 in DNA: TGCGCCAGCAGCCAAATTTACCAAGCGGCATACAATGAGCAGTTCTTC.

The CDR3: CASSQEIRLGYTF. The CDR3, as DNA: TGTGCCAGCAGCCAAGAGATACGGTTGGGCTACACCTTC. V usage is TRBV4-2 and J usage is TRBJ1-2; no definite D call. CDR3 length: 13 residues. Germline V CDR1 and CDR2: LGHNA, YNFKEQ. The germline V and J ends were trimmed by 0 bases and 8 bases, with 10 bases remaining between them.

This clone was counted between two and nine times. J is TRBJ2-1 and V is TRBV10-1; 9 bases agree with TRBD1. The CDR3 consists of 17 residues. CDR1 and CDR2 (germline): WNHNN, SYGVQD (reference sequence). V lost 6 bases and J lost 10; bases outside the gene matches: 19. The CDR3 bases are TGCGCCAGCAGGGCCATTTCCGGGACAGGGTGGGAATGCGAGCAGTTCTTC. It translates to CASRAISGTGWECEQFF.

The chain joins TRBV10-3 to TRBJ2-5; maybe TRBD2 (5 bases). V was pared by 3 bases and J by 2 bases, with 13 bases between. The CDR3 has 15 residues. CDR1 and CDR2 (germline): ENHRY, SYGVKD. The CDR3 loop is CAISDMAEGQETQYF. In DNA form, the CDR3 reads TGTGCCATCAGTGACATGGCCGAGGGTCAAGAGACCCAGTACTTC.